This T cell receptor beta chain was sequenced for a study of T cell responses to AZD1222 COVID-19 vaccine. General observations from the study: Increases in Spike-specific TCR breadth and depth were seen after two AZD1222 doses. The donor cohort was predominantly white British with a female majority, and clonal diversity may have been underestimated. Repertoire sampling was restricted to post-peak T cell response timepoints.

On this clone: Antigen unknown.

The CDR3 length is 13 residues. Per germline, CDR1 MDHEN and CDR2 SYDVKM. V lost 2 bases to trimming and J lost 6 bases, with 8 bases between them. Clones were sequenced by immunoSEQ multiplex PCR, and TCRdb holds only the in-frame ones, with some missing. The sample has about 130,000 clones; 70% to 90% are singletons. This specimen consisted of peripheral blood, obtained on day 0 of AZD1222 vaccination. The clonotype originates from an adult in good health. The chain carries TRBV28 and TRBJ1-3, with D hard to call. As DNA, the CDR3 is TGTGCCAGCAGTTTAACCGTTCTAAACACCATATATTTT. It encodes CASSLTVLNTIYF.